One T cell receptor (beta chain) is described in this entry. This sample was taken from a study of response to subunit inactivated influenza vaccine. The V and J ends lost 3 bases and 6 bases respectively, with 11 bases between them. This CDR3 region has 14 residues. TCRdb fed the RT-PCR reads into MiXCR, producing one record per CDR3 protein. This table holds a few hundred thousand distinct CDR3 sequences, 13% to 15% found once. The clonotype was recovered from a man aged 45-65 years who received an inactivated influenza vaccine. The sample was PBMCs from blood, taken 12 days after vaccination. V usage is TRBV12-3 or TRBV12-4 and J usage is TRBJ2-2, with D perhaps TRBD1 (6 bases). CDR3 nucleotides: TGTGCCAGCAGTTTCCTACCAGGGGCCGGGGAGCTGTTTTTT. This gives the protein CASSFLPGAGELFF.